This TCR beta chain was documented in a study of blood T cells in healthy people across ages. Study-wide results and limits: Both higher diversity and more naive CD4+ cells marked long-lived donors when set against aged donors.

For the second PCR, which ran for about 6 to 11 cycles, a sample-barcoded 5' primer and a J-beta primer mix were used. A single record per CDR3 protein comes from TCRdb applying MiXCR to the 5' RACE reads. The repertoire holds hundreds of thousands of distinct CDR3 sequences, more than 20% seen once, with under 4% in the top ten. About this clonotype: The antigen is not known.

CDR1 is MNHEY and CDR2 is SMNVEV in the germline V gene (reference sequence). The CDR3 consists of 17 residues. V was clipped by 5 bases and J by 2 bases, with 18 bases between them. This chain links TRBV27 with TRBJ1-4; D possibly corresponds to TRBD1 (6 bases). The material sequenced was blood. The source is a man aged 70-80 years in good health. CDR3 in DNA: TGTGCCAGCAGTCGCCTAGGGGGGCCAGGGACTAATGAAAAACTGTTTTTT. Amino acid sequence: CASSRLGGPGTNEKLFF.